These T cell receptor beta chains were read from a single sample in a study of T-cell reconstitution after alpha-beta-depleted transplantation in children. One entry per CDR3 protein results from TCRdb running MiXCR on the PCR reads. The sample carries over 100,000 distinct CDR3 sequences, less than 6% recorded once. The source material was PBMCs, mostly from graft donor cells, sampled 60 days after TCRalphabeta/CD19-depleted stem cell transplant. The receptors here all came from a female patient between 2 and 15 years old who had a stem cell transplant for Fanconi anemia, so the T cells may come from the graft donor. CDR3s include the opening cysteine and the closing phenylalanine or tryptophan. The order of the fields is V gene, D gene, clone size, J gene, CDR3 length, CDR3 DNA, CDR3 protein. The D gene is left open where the match is weak. The size entry is marked missing in some rows and otherwise reads once, few, many or a size class.

v_gene: TRBV24-1
d_gene: TRBD2
abundance: many
j_gene: TRBJ2-3
len: 15
CDR3nt: TGTGCCACCGGACTAGAGCCAGCTAGCACAGATACGCAGTATTTT
CDR3aa: CATGLEPASTDTQYF

v_gene: TRBV29-1
d_gene: -
abundance: many
j_gene: TRBJ2-5
len: 14
CDR3nt: TGCAGCGTTCATCCGGGACACCACCAAGAGACCCAGTACTTC
CDR3aa: CSVHPGHHQETQYF

v_gene: TRBV7-2
d_gene: -
abundance: many
j_gene: TRBJ2-5
len: 16
CDR3nt: TGTGCCAGCAGCTTAAATGGTCCAGGGGTACAAGAGACCCAGTACTTC
CDR3aa: CASSLNGPGVQETQYF

v_gene: TRBV30
d_gene: -
abundance: -
j_gene: TRBJ2-5
len: 15
CDR3nt: TGTGCCTGGAGTGTACTGTCTGGGGGGATCGAGACCCAGTACTTC
CDR3aa: CAWSVLSGGIETQYF

v_gene: TRBV27
d_gene: -
abundance: -
j_gene: TRBJ1-1
len: 16
CDR3nt: TGTGCCAGCAGTTTAAGGGGGTACGGAATGAACACTGAAGCTTTCTTT
CDR3aa: CASSLRGYGMNTEAFF

v_gene: TRBV20-1
d_gene: TRBD2
abundance: few
j_gene: TRBJ2-3
len: 13
CDR3nt: TGCAGGGAGGGACTAGGAGGCTCAGATACGCAGTATTTT
CDR3aa: CREGLGGSDTQYF

v_gene: TRBV4-2
d_gene: TRBD2
abundance: -
j_gene: TRBJ2-5
len: 17
CDR3nt: TGTGCCAGCAGCCAAGATCAGGAGCGGGGGGGCCGAGAGACCCAGTACTTC
CDR3aa: CASSQDQERGGRETQYF

v_gene: TRBV12-3/TRBV12-4
d_gene: TRBD1
abundance: many
j_gene: TRBJ2-7
len: 14
CDR3nt: TGTGCCAGCAAGAGGGCGGTGACAGGGGGGCAACAGTACTTC
CDR3aa: CASKRAVTGGQQYF

v_gene: TRBV12-3/TRBV12-4
d_gene: TRBD1
abundance: many
j_gene: TRBJ2-1
len: 15
CDR3nt: TGTGCCAGCAGTTCAGGACAGGGCGGGTACAATGAGCAGTTCTTC
CDR3aa: CASSSGQGGYNEQFF

v_gene: TRBV25-1
d_gene: TRBD1
abundance: many
j_gene: TRBJ1-5
len: 13
CDR3nt: TGTGCCAGCAGTGACGACAGGGGCCAGCCCCAGCATTTT
CDR3aa: CASSDDRGQPQHF

v_gene: TRBV12-3/TRBV12-4
d_gene: -
abundance: many
j_gene: TRBJ1-3
len: 14
CDR3nt: TGTGCCAGCAGTTTCGCGGGCACTGGAAACACCATATATTTT
CDR3aa: CASSFAGTGNTIYF

v_gene: TRBV7-2
d_gene: TRBD1
abundance: many
j_gene: TRBJ2-1
len: 15
CDR3nt: TGTGCCAGCAGCAAGGGACAGGGGGTATACAATGAGCAGTTCTTC
CDR3aa: CASSKGQGVYNEQFF

v_gene: TRBV21-1
d_gene: -
abundance: many
j_gene: TRBJ2-4
len: 19
CDR3nt: TGTGCCAGCAGCAAAGCGCAGCGGGAGCGTGGTCTAGCCAAAAACATTCAGTACTTC
CDR3aa: CASSKAQRERGLAKNIQYF

v_gene: TRBV5-6
d_gene: -
abundance: many
j_gene: TRBJ1-1
len: 16
CDR3nt: TGTGCCAGCAGCTTGGGCGGTCGGGCAGGGAGCACTGAAGCTTTCTTT
CDR3aa: CASSLGGRAGSTEAFF

v_gene: TRBV11-2
d_gene: -
abundance: -
j_gene: TRBJ1-4
len: 18
CDR3nt: TGTGCCAGCACCATAAATCCGGGGGCGGCCTTATTCAATGAAAAACTGTTTTTT
CDR3aa: CASTINPGAALFNEKLFF

v_gene: TRBV29-1
d_gene: -
abundance: many
j_gene: TRBJ1-3
len: 13
CDR3nt: TGCAGCGTTGAAGGGGGCTCTGGAAACACCATATATTTT
CDR3aa: CSVEGGSGNTIYF

v_gene: TRBV5-4
d_gene: -
abundance: many
j_gene: TRBJ2-3
len: 16
CDR3nt: TGTGCCAGCAGCCTCCCCCTTGACAGTCTCACAGATACGCAGTATTTT
CDR3aa: CASSLPLDSLTDTQYF

v_gene: TRBV28
d_gene: TRBD1
abundance: many
j_gene: TRBJ1-2
len: 14
CDR3nt: TGTGCCAGCAGTTTAGTGGACAGGGTCTATGGCTACACCTTC
CDR3aa: CASSLVDRVYGYTF

v_gene: TRBV20-1
d_gene: TRBD1
abundance: few
j_gene: TRBJ1-1
len: 16
CDR3nt: TGCAGTGCTAGAGAGGCAGGGGGCTGGAGGGTGGAGGAGGCTTTCTTT
CDR3aa: CSAREAGGWRVEEAFF

v_gene: TRBV6-5
d_gene: -
abundance: few
j_gene: TRBJ2-7
len: 11
CDR3nt: TGTGCCAGCAGTTTGGGGAGCGAGCAGTACTTC
CDR3aa: CASSLGSEQYF

v_gene: TRBV25-1
d_gene: -
abundance: many
j_gene: TRBJ2-2
len: 14
CDR3nt: TGTGCCAGCAGTTCAGGGTTAAACACCGGGGAGCTGTTTTTT
CDR3aa: CASSSGLNTGELFF

v_gene: TRBV15
d_gene: -
abundance: -
j_gene: TRBJ2-7
len: 13
CDR3nt: TGTGCCACCAGCAGAGGTCTCCCCTACGAACAGTACTTC
CDR3aa: CATSRGLPYEQYF